The rows below give T cell receptor beta chains drawn from one sample of a study of T cells in Graves' hyperthyroidism and ophthalmopathy. TCRdb re-called the multiplex PCR reads through MiXCR, storing one row per CDR3 protein. This sample has a few hundred thousand distinct CDR3 sequences, with over 15% found just once. Input material: blood. These receptors originate from a woman in her forties or fifties with Graves' hyperthyroidism. Each CDR3 is given without its conserved first and last residue. D genes are given only for firm matches.

cdr3_aa j_call v_call d_call
ASSTGGEGETQY TRBJ2-5 TRBV28 TRBD1
ASTPTLGTGGMSF TRBJ1-1 TRBV19 TRBD1
ASSRTQARQETQY TRBJ2-5 TRBV28 NA
SASASPTDEQY TRBJ2-7 TRBV20-1 NA
ASSFLGGGLSTDTQY TRBJ2-3 TRBV27 TRBD2
ANSPGTVGDTEAF TRBJ1-1 TRBV7-9 TRBD1
ASGKQGASQPQH TRBJ1-5 TRBV2 TRBD1
ASSLGTGAVVGGYT TRBJ1-2 TRBV5-1 TRBD1
ASSRGQARNIMF TRBJ1-4 TRBV12-3/TRBV12-4 TRBD1
ATTVRRGSTDTQY TRBJ2-3 TRBV5-4 NA
ASSPLMTKDTQY TRBJ2-3 TRBV5-1 NA
ASSLSQGNEQF TRBJ2-1 TRBV11-3 NA
ASSLSPKGNEQY TRBJ2-7 TRBV28 NA
ATSDIDKTRDEAF TRBJ1-1 TRBV24-1 NA
ASSSKVQGYEQY TRBJ2-7 TRBV12-3/TRBV12-4 NA
ASSEGSNYGYT TRBJ1-2 TRBV25-1 NA
ASSEEDYEQY TRBJ2-7 TRBV2 NA
SAVDSLSSYNEQF TRBJ2-1 TRBV20-1 NA
SASYEPGGNEQF TRBJ2-1 TRBV20-1 NA
ASSLSRRPPTPNTGELF TRBJ2-2 TRBV11-2 NA
ASSPWTGYSNQPQH TRBJ1-5 TRBV27 TRBD1
ASSPGTGGAGEKLF TRBJ1-4 TRBV6-1 TRBD1
ASSQGSGSGANVLT TRBJ2-6 TRBV3-1 NA
ASSADASAYIQY TRBJ2-4 TRBV5-8 NA
ASSVATTHRGSPLH TRBJ1-6 TRBV9 NA
ASSQGTDSSYEQY TRBJ2-7 TRBV3-1 TRBD1
ASSSSRTANEQF TRBJ2-1 TRBV6-6 NA
ASSDGQGATGELF TRBJ2-2 TRBV6-1 TRBD1
ASSRGDSQETQY TRBJ2-5 TRBV5-1 NA
ASSHVAGGYNEQF TRBJ2-1 TRBV27 TRBD2
ASSLLANTGELF TRBJ2-2 TRBV11-2 NA
ASSPSAGNTEAF TRBJ1-1 TRBV18 NA
ASSSGQGQQKLF TRBJ1-4 TRBV6-1 TRBD1
ASKDLGGNTIY TRBJ1-3 TRBV3-1 NA